This is a list of T cell receptor beta chains from one sample in a study of CD8 T cells in ankylosing spondylitis. Via MiXCR, TCRdb re-called the 5' RACE reads, giving one row per CDR3 protein. The table shows 240,000 or so distinct CDR3 sequences, with roughly 8.6% occurring only once. The source material was blood, either unsorted or a sorted T cell fraction (not recorded which). These receptors were collected from a male donor with ankylosing spondylitis or in good health (not recorded which). Each CDR3 is given with its conserved first and last residue. Each record gives: J gene, CDR3 length, D gene, V gene, clone size, CDR3 protein, CDR3 DNA. A D gene is named only where the DNA matches it firmly. The size of a clone is reported for some rows only, either as once, few or many, or as a class for expanded clones.

TRBJ2-2,13,NA,TRBV29-1,many,CSVRGSNTGELFF,TGCAGCGTCCGGGGATCGAACACCGGGGAGCTGTTTTTT
TRBJ1-6,12,NA,TRBV28,many,CASTVSQSPLHF,TGTGCCAGCACTGTCTCCCAATCACCCCTCCACTTT
TRBJ1-2,14,NA,TRBV9,NA,CASSFGQSLYGYTF,TGTGCCAGCAGCTTCGGACAGAGCCTCTATGGCTACACCTTC
TRBJ2-1,15,TRBD1,TRBV5-1,many,CASSLQGQGSYEQFF,TGCGCCAGCAGCTTGCAGGGACAGGGAAGCTATGAGCAGTTCTTC
TRBJ1-3,16,NA,TRBV5-6,NA,CASSLPGLSSGNTIYF,TGTGCCAGCAGCTTACCGGGACTGTCGTCTGGAAACACCATATATTTT
TRBJ1-1,13,NA,TRBV24-1,many,CATSERTEYGAFF,TGTGCCACCAGTGAGCGGACAGAGTATGGAGCTTTCTTT
TRBJ2-1,11,TRBD2,TRBV6-5,many,CASSRGDEQFF,TGTGCCAGCAGCCGGGGGGATGAGCAGTTCTTC
TRBJ2-3,17,TRBD2,TRBV15,few,CATSRDRLAGVVDTQYF,TGTGCCACCAGCAGAGATCGCCTAGCGGGAGTGGTAGATACGCAGTATTTT
TRBJ2-1,17,TRBD2,TRBV20-1,many,CSARDPRGSGAYNEQFF,TGCAGTGCTAGAGATCCCCGCGGTAGCGGGGCCTACAATGAGCAGTTCTTC
TRBJ2-3,15,TRBD2,TRBV20-1,many,CSANAHSGVTDTQYF,TGCAGTGCCAACGCACATAGCGGGGTCACAGATACGCAGTATTTT
TRBJ2-1,16,NA,TRBV7-9,NA,CASSPREGTLYNEQFF,TGTGCCAGCAGCCCCCGGGAAGGGACACTATACAATGAGCAGTTCTTC
TRBJ1-3,14,NA,TRBV20-1,few,CSARGPQIGNTIYF,TGCAGTGCTAGAGGACCCCAAATTGGAAACACCATATATTTT
TRBJ2-7,12,NA,TRBV29-1,many,CSVARQSYEQYF,TGCAGCGTAGCCCGACAGTCCTACGAGCAGTACTTC
TRBJ2-5,14,NA,TRBV7-2,many,CASSLRGSQETQYF,TGTGCCAGCAGCTTAAGAGGCAGCCAAGAGACCCAGTACTTC
TRBJ1-1,15,NA,TRBV12-3/TRBV12-4,many,CASSFRGLTNTEAFF,TGTGCCAGCAGTTTCCGTGGTTTAACGAACACTGAAGCTTTCTTT
TRBJ2-1,13,NA,TRBV19,many,CASSIAVLNEQFF,TGTGCCAGTAGTATAGCTGTCCTCAATGAGCAGTTCTTC
TRBJ2-7,14,NA,TRBV7-2,NA,CASSLANWQLEQYF,TGTGCCAGCAGCTTAGCTAATTGGCAGCTCGAGCAGTACTTC
TRBJ1-4,16,NA,TRBV27,NA,CASSLGQTLTNEKLFF,TGTGCCAGCAGTTTAGGCCAGACCTTAACTAATGAAAAACTGTTTTTT
TRBJ1-6,13,NA,TRBV20-1,few,CSARDRGYSPLHF,TGCAGTGCTAGAGACAGGGGTTATTCACCCCTCCACTTT
TRBJ2-1,17,TRBD1,TRBV7-6,many,CASSESGLDRVLNEQFF,TGTGCCAGCAGCGAATCAGGGCTCGACAGGGTGCTCAATGAGCAGTTCTTC
TRBJ2-3,13,NA,TRBV20-1,few,CSAGPVYTDTQYF,TGCAGTGCAGGGCCAGTATACACAGATACGCAGTATTTT
TRBJ2-3,15,NA,TRBV7-9,many,CASSPFGGPTDTQYF,TGTGCCAGCAGCCCCTTTGGGGGCCCCACAGATACGCAGTATTTT
TRBJ2-7,13,NA,TRBV6-2/TRBV6-3,many,CASSYGTRNEQYF,TGTGCCAGCAGTTACGGTACCCGGAACGAGCAGTACTTC
TRBJ2-1,16,NA,TRBV6-5,NA,CASSYSTGGLYNEQFF,TGTGCCAGCAGTTACTCGACGGGGGGCTTATACAATGAGCAGTTCTTC
TRBJ2-3,13,NA,TRBV9,many,CASSVALGTEQYF,TGTGCCAGCAGCGTAGCTCTAGGGACCGAGCAGTATTTT
TRBJ2-5,17,TRBD1,TRBV20-1,many,CSARDLPGQAIQETQYF,TGCAGTGCTAGAGACCTTCCGGGACAGGCGATCCAAGAGACCCAGTACTTC